A single sample is the source of the 30 T cell receptor beta chains below, sequenced in a study of cytomegalovirus exposure and HLA in healthy donors. The PCR contained 60 Vbeta and 13 Jbeta primers. The table came from immunoSEQ multiplex PCR; TCRdb's copy has only in-frame clones and leaves some out. The sample yields 100,000 or so clones, 83% seen once. The specimen sequenced was PBMCs. These receptors were taken from a man aged 18-30 years in good health and CMV-seronegative.

Of note for this clone: Because the CDR3 is missing its conserved closing phenylalanine or tryptophan, this is likely a read error. No DNA is shown, since the ends of the CDR3 on it are uncertain; the CDR3 is the one TCRdb lists. CDR3 amino acids: CAPVDEAA. J is TRBJ1-4 and V is TRBV10-1. CDR1 and CDR2 (germline): WNHNN, SYGVQD (reference sequence). The CDR3 region is 8 residues in length, termini included.

This clone was observed a few times. The chain joins TRBV10-2 to TRBJ2-3, with 8 bases fitting TRBD2. Germline values: CDR1 WSHSY, CDR2 SAAADI. The CDR3 is 14 residues long. Unmatched junction bases numbered 8, after V lost 6 bases and J lost 6 bases. The CDR3 reads CASSYSGIGDTQYF. CDR3 DNA: TGCGCCAGCAGCTATAGCGGGATTGGGGATACGCAGTATTTT.

This clone has a single count. This CDR3 reads CASRVTSGINHEQYF. The DNA for the CDR3 is TGTGCCAGCAGGGTAACTAGCGGGATTAACCACGAGCAGTACTTC. The rearrangement links TRBV7-2 to TRBJ2-7; 10 bases fit TRBD2. The ends lost 6 bases at V and 5 bases at J; junction bases unmatched: 10. In germline, CDR1 is SGHTA, CDR2 FQGNSA. This CDR3 is built from 15 residues.

The chain couples TRBV19 to TRBJ1-5; D uncertain. V lost 7 bases, J lost 7 bases, and 11 bases lay in between. The length of the CDR3 is 12 residues. In germline, CDR1 is LNHDA, CDR2 SQIVND (reference sequence). This chain's CDR3 is CASNVGRQPQHF. The CDR3 DNA sequence: TGTGCCAGTAACGTTGGGAGGCAGCCCCAGCATTTT. The variable domain in full, completed from reference TRBV19 and TRBJ1-5, reads DGGITQSPKYLFRKEGQNVTLSCEQNLNHDAMYWYRQDPGQGLRLIYYSQIVNDFQKGDIAEGYSVSREKKESFPLTVTSAQKNPTAFYLCASNVGRQPQHFGDGTRLSIL.

There are a few counts of this clone. The chain combines TRBV4-3 with TRBJ1-1, with a possible D match to TRBD1 (6 bases). V was shortened by 4 bases and J by 0 bases, with 9 bases between the two germline ends. The CDR3 length is 14 residues. The V gene's germline CDR1 is LGHNA and CDR2 YSLEER. CDR3 amino acids: CASSRTGMNTEAFF. The CDR3 DNA reads as TGCGCCAGCAGCCGCACAGGGATGAACACTGAAGCTTTCTTT.

The chain employs TRBV11-2 and TRBJ1-2; 7 positions match TRBD1. The CDR3 is made up of 16 amino acids. V dropped 5 bases and J dropped 3; count of bases not matched to a gene: 12. From germline, CDR1 is SGHAT and CDR2 FQNNGV. The CDR3 DNA follows: TGTGCCAGCAGCCTCGGACAGGTGGATGTTTACTATGGCTACACCTTC. Protein sequence: CASSLGQVDVYYGYTF.

The rearrangement uses TRBV5-1 and TRBJ2-7; possibly TRBD1 for D (6 bases). The germline V and J ends were trimmed by 7 bases and 4 bases, with 18 bases remaining between them. CDR1 is SGHRS, CDR2 YFSETQ, per germline. The length of the CDR3 is 14 residues. In nucleotides, the CDR3 is TGCGCCAGCTCATACAGGGAAGGTTCTTACGAGCAGTACTTC. This sequence encodes CASSYREGSYEQYF. Complete variable domain (other parts from reference TRBV5-1 and TRBJ2-7): KAGVTQTPRYLIKTRGQQVTLSCSPISGHRSVSWYQQTPGQGLQFLFEYFSETQRNKGNFPGRFSGRQFSNSRSEMNVSTLELGDSALYLCASSYREGSYEQYFGPGTRLTVT.

V and J are TRBV6-5 and TRBJ2-1, with D perhaps matching TRBD2 (6 bases). Trimming left V 2 bases short and J 14 bases short, with 13 bases between. There are 12 residues in the CDR3. Germline values: CDR1 MNHEY, CDR2 SVGAGI. The CDR3, as DNA: TGTGCCAGCAGTTACCGTGGGAGGCTGGAGTTCTTC. This gives the protein CASSYRGRLEFF.

This clone was counted only a few times. This chain links TRBV4-3 with TRBJ2-3; D is ambiguous. This CDR3 spans 13 amino acids. Germline lookup yields CDR1 LGHNA and CDR2 YSLEER. V dropped 1 base and J dropped 4 bases, with 6 bases sitting between them. CDR3 DNA sequence: TGCGCCAGCAGCCAAGCCCTACCAGATACGCAGTATTTT. Translated: CASSQALPDTQYF.

The chain carries TRBV7-3 and TRBJ2-2, with 13 bases fitting TRBD2. Germline CDR1 and CDR2: SGHTA and FQGTGA. This CDR3 is 19 amino acids long. V was pared by 1 base and J by 6 bases, with 11 bases of the junction left unmatched. As DNA, the CDR3 is TGTGCCAGCAGCTTAATAGTGGCGGGACTAGCGGGAAAGTCCGGGGAGCTGTTTTTT. This encodes CASSLIVAGLAGKSGELFF.

V gene TRBV6-1 combines with J gene TRBJ2-3; 13 nucleotides line up with TRBD2. Germline CDR1 is MNHNS and CDR2 is SASEGT. The CDR3 runs to 15 residues. With V trimmed by 6 bases and J by 6 bases, 6 bases remained unmatched. The CDR3 DNA reads TGTGCCAGCAGCCTCACTAGCGGGAGGGCGGATACGCAGTATTTT. This sequence encodes CASSLTSGRADTQYF.

Only a few counts were recorded for this clone. This chain uses TRBV6-5 with TRBJ2-3, with 7 bases matching TRBD1. CDR1 and CDR2 (germline): MNHEY, SVGAGI. The CDR3 runs to 15 residues. V was pared by 2 bases and J by 6 bases, with 8 bases of the junction left unmatched. The CDR3 region is CASSYDDRATDTQYF. In DNA form, the CDR3 reads TGTGCCAGCAGTTACGACGACAGGGCGACGGATACGCAGTATTTT.

V is TRBV5-1 and J is TRBJ2-1; 7 bases are a match to TRBD2. Per germline, CDR1 SGHRS and CDR2 YFSETQ. J gave up 14 bases and V 0 bases, and 5 bases lay outside the gene matches. The CDR3 length is 12 residues. Written as DNA, the CDR3 is TGCGCCAGCAGCTTGGATGGCGGGAGTAAGTTCTTC. Protein product: CASSLDGGSKFF.

The chain uses TRBV6-6 and TRBJ1-6; 8 nucleotides line up with TRBD1. CDR3 size: 15 residues. Per germline, CDR1 MNHNY and CDR2 SVGAGI (reference sequence). J lost 7 bases, V lost 9 bases, and 11 bases had no gene match. CDR3 DNA sequence: TGTGCCAGTAGGGGACAGGCCCTAGGCAATTCACCCCTCCACTTT. Translating gives CASRGQALGNSPLHF.

This clone has a handful of counts. The V call is TRBV6-1, the J call TRBJ2-3; D might be TRBD1 (5 bases). Germline loops: CDR1 MNHNS, CDR2 SASEGT. V was cut by 10 bases and J by 0 bases, with 14 bases left in between. The CDR3 spans 14 residues. The CDR3 sequence: CATRVGASTDTQYF. The CDR3 coding sequence is TGTGCCACCAGGGTCGGTGCTAGCACAGATACGCAGTATTTT.

About this clone itself: Other DNA variants within this sample encode the same CDR3. The CDR3 here is CASSFLLAGEETQYF. DNA for the CDR3: TGCGCCAGCAGCTTTTTACTAGCAGGAGAAGAGACCCAGTACTTC. The chain carries TRBV5-1 and TRBJ2-5, with D tentatively TRBD2 (6 bases). In germline, CDR1 is SGHRS, CDR2 YFSETQ. The CDR3 runs 15 residues. V gave up 2 bases and J gave up 3 bases, with 14 bases separating them.

There are a few counts of this clone. This sequence joins TRBV15 and TRBJ1-5; D remains unclear. V lost 0 bases and J lost 2, with 8 bases in between. This CDR3 region has 15 residues. The germline V gene encodes CDR1 LNHNV and CDR2 YYDKDF (reference sequence). The CDR3 DNA reads as TGTGCCACCAGCAGAGATGTACAGCGCAATCAGCCCCAGCATTTT. Translation: CATSRDVQRNQPQHF.

This clone was detected only once. V gene TRBV4-2 combines with J gene TRBJ1-1, with D uncertain. The V and J ends lost 2 bases and 1 base respectively, with 11 bases between them. The germline V gene encodes CDR1 LGHNA and CDR2 YNFKEQ. CDR3 length: 15 residues. The CDR3 DNA reads as TGTGCCAGCAGCCAACCGACGGGTAGGAACACTGAAGCTTTCTTT. It codes for CASSQPTGRNTEAFF.

CDR3 protein: CASSPAGGYQPQHF. The CDR3, as DNA: TGTGCCAGCAGTCCCGCGGGGGGCTATCAGCCCCAGCATTTT. The rearrangement uses TRBV27 and TRBJ1-5; tentatively, D is TRBD1 (6 bases). The CDR3 sequence is 14 residues long. Trimming took 5 bases from V and 5 from J, leaving 13 bases between them. CDR1 is MNHEY, CDR2 SMNVEV, per germline (reference sequence).

The V call is TRBV6-5, the J call TRBJ1-1; possibly TRBD1 for D (5 bases). The V gene's germline CDR1 is MNHEY and CDR2 SVGAGI. Trimming pared 6 bases from V and 11 bases from J, leaving 16 bases between. The length of the CDR3 is 12 residues. CDR3 loop: CASSRGGDAAFF. The CDR3 DNA reads TGTGCCAGCAGCCGGGGCGGGGATGCGGCTTTCTTT.

A single count supports this clone. This sequence joins TRBV6-5 and TRBJ2-2; 7 nucleotides match TRBD1. CDR1 MNHEY and CDR2 SVGAGI come from the germline V gene. This CDR3 has 16 residues. With V trimmed by 0 bases and J by 4 bases, 5 bases remained unmatched. The CDR3 sequence: CASSYSRGQATGELFF. The CDR3 nucleotides are TGTGCCAGCAGTTACTCGAGAGGACAGGCCACCGGGGAGCTGTTTTTT.

V is TRBV6-6 and J is TRBJ2-7; D is ambiguous. Germline CDR1 MNHNY, CDR2 SVGAGI (reference sequence). Trimming pared 0 bases from V and 0 bases from J, leaving 6 bases between. The CDR3 loop spans 14 amino acids. CDR3 nucleotide sequence: TGTGCCAGCAGTTACTCGGTACACTCCTACGAGCAGTACTTC. This codes for CASSYSVHSYEQYF.

The chain links TRBV11-3 to TRBJ2-1, with D maybe TRBD2 (6 bases). The CDR3 is made up of 15 amino acids. CDR1 is SGHNT and CDR2 is YENEEA in the germline V gene. Between the trimmed V and J ends, which lost 3 bases and 3 bases, there was a span of 12 bases. This chain's CDR3 is CASSFGDSYYNEQFF. CDR3 in DNA: TGTGCCAGCAGCTTTGGGGACTCTTACTACAATGAGCAGTTCTTC.

This clone was counted between two and nine times. This chain uses TRBV5-1 with TRBJ2-7; 7 nucleotides line up with TRBD2. The CDR3 has 16 amino acids. Germline lookup yields CDR1 SGHRS and CDR2 YFSETQ. Unmatched junction bases numbered 8, after V lost 0 bases and J lost 2 bases. The CDR3 spells CASSLVPGGSPYEQYF. DNA for the CDR3: TGCGCCAGCAGCTTGGTCCCGGGAGGATCCCCCTACGAGCAGTACTTC.

V usage is TRBV6-6 and J usage is TRBJ2-1; 13 nucleotides line up with TRBD2. This CDR3 comprises 15 residues. CDR1 and CDR2 (germline): MNHNY, SVGAGI (reference sequence). With V trimmed by 7 bases and J by 7 bases, 7 bases remained unmatched. In DNA form, the CDR3 reads TGTGCCAGCACTATAGGACTAGCGGGAGTGAATGAGCAGTTCTTC. Its translation is CASTIGLAGVNEQFF.

This clone was detected once. This chain joins TRBV30 and TRBJ1-1; weak D call: TRBD1 (6 bases). The CDR3 loop spans 14 amino acids. V lost 4 bases and J lost 0, with 12 bases in between. CDR1 and CDR2 from the germline V gene are GTSNPN and SVGIG (reference sequence). This chain's CDR3 is CAWNVRGLNTEAFF. The CDR3 DNA reads as TGTGCCTGGAACGTCAGGGGATTGAACACTGAAGCTTTCTTT.

The V call is TRBV5-6, the J call TRBJ1-6; 10 bases match TRBD1. Per germline, CDR1 SGHDT and CDR2 YYEEEE. V gave up 1 base and J gave up 10 bases; unmatched junction bases: 2. The CDR3 length is 14 residues. CDR3 sequence reads: CASSLLGQGSPLHF. The CDR3, as DNA: TGTGCCAGCAGCTTGTTGGGACAGGGGTCACCCCTCCACTTT.

The chain couples TRBV7-6 to TRBJ1-5; D remains ambiguous. Germline V gene data show CDR1 as SGHVS and CDR2 as FNYEAQ. The CDR3 runs to 15 residues. Trimming stripped 1 base from V and 3 bases from J, with 10 bases between. CDR3 in amino acids: CASSLVQDSNQPQHF. The DNA for the CDR3 is TGTGCCAGCAGCTTAGTGCAGGACTCCAATCAGCCCCAGCATTTT.

The rearrangement uses TRBV11-2 and TRBJ2-7; 7 bases are shared with TRBD1. V lost 5 bases, J lost 4 bases, and 2 bases stayed unmatched. Germline V gene data show CDR1 as SGHAT and CDR2 as FQNNGV. The CDR3 consists of 12 residues. CDR3 coding DNA: TGTGCCAGCAGCCCACAGGGGTACGAGCAGTACTTC. Translation gives CASSPQGYEQYF.

The V gene is TRBV27, the J gene TRBJ2-3; 9 positions agree with TRBD1. This CDR3 region has 15 residues. V gave up 5 bases and J gave up 7 bases; unmatched junction bases: 10. CDR1 and CDR2 from the germline V gene are MNHEY and SMNVEV (reference sequence). As DNA, the CDR3 is TGTGCCAGCAGTCATCTCGGGACAGGGCTCAATACGCAGTATTTT. This gives the protein CASSHLGTGLNTQYF.